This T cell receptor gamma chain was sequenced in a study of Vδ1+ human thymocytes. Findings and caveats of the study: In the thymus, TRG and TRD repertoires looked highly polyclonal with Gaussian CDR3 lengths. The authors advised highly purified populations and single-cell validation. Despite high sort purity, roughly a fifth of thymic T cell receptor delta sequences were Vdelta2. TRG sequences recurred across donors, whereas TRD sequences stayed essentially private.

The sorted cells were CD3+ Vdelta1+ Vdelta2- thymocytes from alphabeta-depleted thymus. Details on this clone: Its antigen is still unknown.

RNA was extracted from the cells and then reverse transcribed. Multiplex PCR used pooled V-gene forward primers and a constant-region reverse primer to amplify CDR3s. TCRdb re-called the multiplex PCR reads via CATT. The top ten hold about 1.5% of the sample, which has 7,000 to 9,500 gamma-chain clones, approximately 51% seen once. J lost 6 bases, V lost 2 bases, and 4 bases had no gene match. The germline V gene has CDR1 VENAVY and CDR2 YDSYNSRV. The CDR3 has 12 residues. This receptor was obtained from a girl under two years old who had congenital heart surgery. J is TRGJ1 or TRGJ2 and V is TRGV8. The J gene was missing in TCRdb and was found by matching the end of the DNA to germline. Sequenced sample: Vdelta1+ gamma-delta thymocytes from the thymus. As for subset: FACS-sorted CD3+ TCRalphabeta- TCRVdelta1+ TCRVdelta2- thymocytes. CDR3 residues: CATWDKGYKKLF. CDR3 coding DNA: TGTGCCACCTGGGATAAGGGTTATAAGAAACTCTTT.